This record concerns one TCR beta chain sequence. Trimming at V came to 11 bases and at J to 2 bases, leaving 3 bases not matched to a gene. This CDR3 is 12 amino acids long. CDR1 and CDR2 (germline): MNHEY, SVGAGI. The sample originates from a study of blood T cell repertoires in COVID-19. Original processing notes: By means of reference gene primer amplification, nucleated cell counts were estimated. Here immunoSEQ multiplex PCR was the method, and the copy in TCRdb shows in-frame clones only, minus some. Clonal size and the V and J genes are those of that table, whereas D and trimming came from the DNA. The sample includes 200,000 to 250,000 clones, nearly 90% seen only once; the top ten take 3%.

The sequenced sample was peripheral blood. The TCR was taken from a man younger than 30 with active or convalescent COVID-19. The V gene is TRBV6-5, the J gene TRBJ1-3; 7 bases are a match to TRBD1. CDR3 coding DNA: TGTGCCGGAAGGGGGCCTGGAAACACCATATATTTT. It yields the protein CAGRGPGNTIYF.